The T cell receptor (beta chain) described here comes from a study of T cell repertoires in aging, cancer and after chemotherapy. Study overall: Paired samples before and after chemotherapy came from glioblastoma patients receiving temozolomide-based therapy. About 8.8 million TCR reads made up the full dataset. The study, taken as a whole, reports: Untreated cancer patients had significantly lower blood TCR diversity than age-matched healthy donors. Across the chemotherapy interval, each cancer cohort showed higher median generation probability, suggesting thymic rebound.

Multiplex touch-down PCR with TRB-A/B primers amplified rearranged V-D-J TRB sequences. MiXCR, run by TCRdb on the multiplex PCR reads, gives a single entry per CDR3 protein. The top ten hold roughly 17% of the sample, which has approximately 20,000 distinct CDR3 sequences, roughly 37% seen once. TCR beta rearrangements were amplified from peripheral blood genomic DNA. As to this clonotype: Its specificity is not known.

Germline V gene data show CDR1 as KGHSH and CDR2 as LQKENI. Losses at the gene ends were 1 base for V and 8 bases for J; bases not matched to a gene: 13. The CDR3 runs to 16 residues. The TCR was taken from a human donor with a solid tumor. This chain uses TRBV18 with TRBJ1-2; 7 bases agree with TRBD1. Source material: blood. CDR3 region: CASSPRDSGSAGGYTF. CDR3 bases: TGTGCCAGCTCACCACGGGACAGCGGCTCCGCTGGGGGCTACACCTTC.